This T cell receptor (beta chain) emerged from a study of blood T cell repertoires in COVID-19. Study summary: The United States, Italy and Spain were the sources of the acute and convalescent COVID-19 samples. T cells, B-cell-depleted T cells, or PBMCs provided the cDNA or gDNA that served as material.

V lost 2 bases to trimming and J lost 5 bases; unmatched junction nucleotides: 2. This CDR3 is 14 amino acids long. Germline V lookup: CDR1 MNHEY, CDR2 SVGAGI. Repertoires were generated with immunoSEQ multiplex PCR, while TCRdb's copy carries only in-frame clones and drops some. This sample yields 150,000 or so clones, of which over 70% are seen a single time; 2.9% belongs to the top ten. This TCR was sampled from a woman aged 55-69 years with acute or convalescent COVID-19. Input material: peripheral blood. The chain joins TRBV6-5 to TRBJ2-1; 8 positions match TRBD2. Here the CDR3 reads CASSYGTRNNEQFF. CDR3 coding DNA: TGTGCCAGCAGTTACGGGACTAGAAACAATGAGCAGTTCTTC.